A selection of T cell receptor beta chains follows, all from one sample in a study of T-cell reconstitution after alpha-beta-depleted transplantation in children. TCRdb ran MiXCR on the PCR reads and lists one entry per CDR3 protein. The sample contains about 460,000 distinct CDR3 sequences, around 12% of which appear only once. This specimen consisted of PBMCs from the stem cell graft donor, obtained from the stem cell graft. The receptors originated from a human donor who donated a stem cell graft to a child with combined immunodeficiency. Both conserved end residues are trimmed from each CDR3. Clone size is stated in some rows and not others, as once, few, many or a class when expanded.

J,size,V,CDR3
TRBJ2-7,NA,TRBV5-1,ASSGTGNPGLKAFHEQY
TRBJ1-5,few,TRBV30,AWRPPRFNSNQPQH
TRBJ2-7,many,TRBV6-2/TRBV6-3,ASSPSDEQY
TRBJ2-7,many,TRBV6-5,ASRPGGDGLEQY
TRBJ2-6,few,TRBV24-1,ATSDPTPSGANVLT
TRBJ2-3,NA,TRBV2,ASSASGVSTDTQY
TRBJ2-1,many,TRBV29-1,SGTGALHNEQF
TRBJ1-2,NA,TRBV12-3/TRBV12-4,ASSTGTANGAANYGYT
TRBJ1-5,few,TRBV7-2,ASSLALTRSQPQH
TRBJ2-1,few,TRBV11-1,ASSTLEGSSYNEQF
TRBJ2-5,many,TRBV15,ATSRDIQYQETQY
TRBJ2-1,few,TRBV7-7,ASSRGRTSVDNEQF
TRBJ1-1,many,TRBV10-3,ATDYSDRGLTEAF
TRBJ2-3,many,TRBV28,ASSLGTQDTQY
TRBJ2-7,NA,TRBV11-3,ASSSDRGNYEQY
TRBJ2-7,NA,TRBV29-1,SVETGGTTSYEQY
TRBJ2-3,few,TRBV7-8,ASSLVASGGAPDTQY
TRBJ2-7,few,TRBV5-6,ASSYRDGPYEQY
TRBJ2-1,few,TRBV18,ASSPGLAHNEQF
TRBJ2-1,many,TRBV5-1,ASSPLAGGPYNEQF
TRBJ2-1,NA,TRBV7-9,ASSLGTAMSEQF
TRBJ2-7,once,TRBV11-1,ASSYGTGWAYEQY
TRBJ2-5,few,TRBV5-1,ASRRPTSGDLQETQY
TRBJ2-1,few,TRBV4-1,ASSQDWNDNEQF
TRBJ2-1,many,TRBV20-1,SARGGTPASYNEQF
TRBJ2-3,many,TRBV5-1,DSSEILAGGGNTQY
TRBJ1-2,NA,TRBV7-9,ASSSKTGGRGYT
TRBJ1-2,NA,TRBV5-1,ASSPGDGGLVIDGYT
TRBJ2-2,NA,TRBV12-3/TRBV12-4,ASSLYRGSTGELF
TRBJ2-1,few,TRBV7-9,ASSRPSRDEQF
TRBJ2-1,many,TRBV7-2,ASSLVGAGSYNEQF
TRBJ2-7,NA,TRBV18,AGGSSYERY
TRBJ2-1,few,TRBV25-1,ASSEFGTSGASSYNEQF
TRBJ2-2,NA,TRBV6-2/TRBV6-3,ASSYRSGVYTGELF
TRBJ2-7,NA,TRBV5-1,ASSSRTGPGDEQY
TRBJ2-1,few,TRBV30,AWSHRELLYNEQF
TRBJ2-7,few,TRBV6-1,ASMTTGTGNYEQY
TRBJ2-1,NA,TRBV12-3/TRBV12-4,ASRPSGSASHEQF
TRBJ2-7,few,TRBV10-3,AITTGGNEQY
TRBJ2-7,few,TRBV6-4,ASSGNGVDGSYEQY
TRBJ2-1,NA,TRBV30,AWTSKFRQF
TRBJ2-1,few,TRBV7-9,ASSSSSGRWEQF
TRBJ1-1,many,TRBV4-2,ASEGGAGTEAF
TRBJ2-7,many,TRBV14,ASSGRDVSYEQY
TRBJ2-3,few,TRBV7-2,ASSLAPYLSADTQY
TRBJ1-1,many,TRBV6-2/TRBV6-3,ASSPPRLGQRNTEAF
TRBJ2-1,many,TRBV9,ASSDYEDTLEQF
TRBJ1-5,many,TRBV24-1,ATSGGNQPQH
TRBJ2-7,NA,TRBV7-9,ASSRGLSYEQY